A selection of T cell receptor beta chains follows, all from one sample in a study of T-cell reconstitution after alpha-beta-depleted transplantation in children. Via MiXCR, TCRdb re-called the PCR reads, giving one row per CDR3 protein. The repertoire includes 250,000 to 350,000 distinct CDR3 sequences, approximately 20% of them detected once, and roughly 9.8% sits in the top ten. The material was PBMCs, mostly from graft donor cells, obtained 180 days after TCRalphabeta/CD19-depleted stem cell transplant. These receptors all come from a male patient younger than 18 who had a stem cell transplant for acute lymphoblastic leukemia, so the T cells may come from the graft donor. CDR3s include the opening cysteine and the closing phenylalanine or tryptophan. Fields, in order: J gene, D gene, CDR3 length, V gene, clone size, CDR3 DNA, CDR3 protein. The D gene is left open where the match is weak. Clone size, where shown, is once, few, many, or a class for clones that have expanded.

J gene: TRBJ2-7; D gene: TRBD2; CDR3 length: 17; V gene: TRBV18; clone size: few; CDR3 DNA: TGTGCCAGCTCACCTCGGGGGGGTCCAGGGCTCTCCTACGAGCAGTACTTC; CDR3 protein: CASSPRGGPGLSYEQYF
J gene: TRBJ2-1; D gene: TRBD2; CDR3 length: 14; V gene: TRBV24-1; clone size: .; CDR3 DNA: TGTGCCACCAGTGATTTGCAGAGCGGGAGTGAACAGTTCTTC; CDR3 protein: CATSDLQSGSEQFF
J gene: TRBJ1-2; D gene: .; CDR3 length: 13; V gene: TRBV5-1; clone size: few; CDR3 DNA: TGCGCCAGCAGCTTGTGGGTCAGCTATGGCTACACCTTC; CDR3 protein: CASSLWVSYGYTF
J gene: TRBJ1-1; D gene: .; CDR3 length: 14; V gene: TRBV7-9; clone size: .; CDR3 DNA: TGTGCCAGCAGCTTAGCACAGGCCAACACTGAAGCTTTCTTT; CDR3 protein: CASSLAQANTEAFF
J gene: TRBJ1-6; D gene: TRBD1; CDR3 length: 15; V gene: TRBV25-1; clone size: .; CDR3 DNA: TGTGCCAGCAGTGATCTACAGGGGAGTGAGTCACCCCTCCACTTT; CDR3 protein: CASSDLQGSESPLHF
J gene: TRBJ2-3; D gene: .; CDR3 length: 15; V gene: TRBV9; clone size: .; CDR3 DNA: TGTGCCAGCAGCCACGGGGGACTTCCCACAGATACGCAGTATTTT; CDR3 protein: CASSHGGLPTDTQYF
J gene: TRBJ2-5; D gene: .; CDR3 length: 16; V gene: TRBV7-9; clone size: few; CDR3 DNA: TGTGCCAGCAGCTTAGGATCACTAGTCCACCTAGAGACCCAGTACTTC; CDR3 protein: CASSLGSLVHLETQYF
J gene: TRBJ2-5; D gene: TRBD2; CDR3 length: 12; V gene: TRBV20-1; clone size: .; CDR3 DNA: TGCAGTGCCAGACTAGCTTATGAGACCCAGTACTTC; CDR3 protein: CSARLAYETQYF
J gene: TRBJ2-5; D gene: .; CDR3 length: 15; V gene: TRBV5-1; clone size: .; CDR3 DNA: TGCGCCAGCAGCTTTTGGGGTCTGATCCAAGAGACCCGGTACTTC; CDR3 protein: CASSFWGLIQETRYF
J gene: TRBJ2-3; D gene: TRBD1; CDR3 length: 13; V gene: TRBV5-1; clone size: few; CDR3 DNA: TGCGCCAGCAGTCAGTACAGGGGAGATACGCAGTATTTT; CDR3 protein: CASSQYRGDTQYF
J gene: TRBJ2-3; D gene: .; CDR3 length: 14; V gene: TRBV12-3/TRBV12-4; clone size: .; CDR3 DNA: TGTGCCAGCAGTTTTGTCAGCGGAACGGATACGCAGTATTTT; CDR3 protein: CASSFVSGTDTQYF
J gene: TRBJ1-4; D gene: .; CDR3 length: 14; V gene: TRBV2; clone size: few; CDR3 DNA: TGTGCCAGCAGTGCCGGGACATACAATGAAAAACTGTTTTTT; CDR3 protein: CASSAGTYNEKLFF
J gene: TRBJ1-3; D gene: .; CDR3 length: 16; V gene: TRBV9; clone size: many; CDR3 DNA: TGTGCCAGCAGCGTAGGGACTTCATTTGGGGGAAACACCATATATTTT; CDR3 protein: CASSVGTSFGGNTIYF
J gene: TRBJ2-6; D gene: TRBD2; CDR3 length: 16; V gene: TRBV20-1; clone size: .; CDR3 DNA: TGCAGTGCCCCGGGACTAGCGGGAACTGGGGCCAACGTCCTGACTTTC; CDR3 protein: CSAPGLAGTGANVLTF
J gene: TRBJ2-5; D gene: .; CDR3 length: 13; V gene: TRBV7-6; clone size: .; CDR3 DNA: TGTGCCAGCAGCTGGTTCCACCAAGAGACCCAGTACTTC; CDR3 protein: CASSWFHQETQYF
J gene: TRBJ1-1; D gene: .; CDR3 length: 15; V gene: TRBV20-1; clone size: .; CDR3 DNA: TGCAGTGCGCGGAGGAGTCTGGGTGGGAACACTGAAGCTTTCTTT; CDR3 protein: CSARRSLGGNTEAFF
J gene: TRBJ1-5; D gene: .; CDR3 length: 14; V gene: TRBV20-1; clone size: .; CDR3 DNA: TGCAGTGCTAGGGCGGTATATAGCAATCAGCCCCAGCATTTT; CDR3 protein: CSARAVYSNQPQHF
J gene: TRBJ2-3; D gene: .; CDR3 length: 19; V gene: TRBV21-1; clone size: .; CDR3 DNA: TGTGCCAGCAGCAAAGAAAGGGGGAACAGGGGCTCTAGCACAGATACGCAGTATTTT; CDR3 protein: CASSKERGNRGSSTDTQYF
J gene: TRBJ2-3; D gene: TRBD1; CDR3 length: 16; V gene: TRBV11-2; clone size: few; CDR3 DNA: TGTGCCAGCAGCTTAGTGGGACAGGGGTGGACAGATACGCAGTATTTT; CDR3 protein: CASSLVGQGWTDTQYF